This paragraph covers one TCR beta chain sequence. The V gene end was trimmed by 6 bases and the J gene end by 4 bases; junction bases not matched to a gene: 1. CDR1 and CDR2 (germline): MNHEY, SVGAGI. This CDR3 contains 13 residues. Repertoires were generated with immunoSEQ multiplex PCR, while TCRdb's copy carries only in-frame clones and drops some. The sample records around 230,000 clones, roughly 90% being singletons. The data originate from a study of blood T cell repertoires in COVID-19. As for the study in general: Samples of COVID-19 (acute and convalescent) were obtained from the United States, Italy and Spain. PBMCs, B-cell-depleted T cells, or T cells were the source of the cDNA or gDNA that made up the material.

V usage is TRBV6-5 and J usage is TRBJ1-2; 11 nucleotides line up with TRBD1. The clonotype comes from a man between 18 and 29 years old with acute COVID-19. The sequenced sample was PBMCs or T cells enriched from blood (not recorded which). Here the CDR3 reads CASRGTGGYGYTF. DNA of the CDR3: TGTGCCAGCAGAGGGACAGGGGGCTATGGCTACACCTTC.